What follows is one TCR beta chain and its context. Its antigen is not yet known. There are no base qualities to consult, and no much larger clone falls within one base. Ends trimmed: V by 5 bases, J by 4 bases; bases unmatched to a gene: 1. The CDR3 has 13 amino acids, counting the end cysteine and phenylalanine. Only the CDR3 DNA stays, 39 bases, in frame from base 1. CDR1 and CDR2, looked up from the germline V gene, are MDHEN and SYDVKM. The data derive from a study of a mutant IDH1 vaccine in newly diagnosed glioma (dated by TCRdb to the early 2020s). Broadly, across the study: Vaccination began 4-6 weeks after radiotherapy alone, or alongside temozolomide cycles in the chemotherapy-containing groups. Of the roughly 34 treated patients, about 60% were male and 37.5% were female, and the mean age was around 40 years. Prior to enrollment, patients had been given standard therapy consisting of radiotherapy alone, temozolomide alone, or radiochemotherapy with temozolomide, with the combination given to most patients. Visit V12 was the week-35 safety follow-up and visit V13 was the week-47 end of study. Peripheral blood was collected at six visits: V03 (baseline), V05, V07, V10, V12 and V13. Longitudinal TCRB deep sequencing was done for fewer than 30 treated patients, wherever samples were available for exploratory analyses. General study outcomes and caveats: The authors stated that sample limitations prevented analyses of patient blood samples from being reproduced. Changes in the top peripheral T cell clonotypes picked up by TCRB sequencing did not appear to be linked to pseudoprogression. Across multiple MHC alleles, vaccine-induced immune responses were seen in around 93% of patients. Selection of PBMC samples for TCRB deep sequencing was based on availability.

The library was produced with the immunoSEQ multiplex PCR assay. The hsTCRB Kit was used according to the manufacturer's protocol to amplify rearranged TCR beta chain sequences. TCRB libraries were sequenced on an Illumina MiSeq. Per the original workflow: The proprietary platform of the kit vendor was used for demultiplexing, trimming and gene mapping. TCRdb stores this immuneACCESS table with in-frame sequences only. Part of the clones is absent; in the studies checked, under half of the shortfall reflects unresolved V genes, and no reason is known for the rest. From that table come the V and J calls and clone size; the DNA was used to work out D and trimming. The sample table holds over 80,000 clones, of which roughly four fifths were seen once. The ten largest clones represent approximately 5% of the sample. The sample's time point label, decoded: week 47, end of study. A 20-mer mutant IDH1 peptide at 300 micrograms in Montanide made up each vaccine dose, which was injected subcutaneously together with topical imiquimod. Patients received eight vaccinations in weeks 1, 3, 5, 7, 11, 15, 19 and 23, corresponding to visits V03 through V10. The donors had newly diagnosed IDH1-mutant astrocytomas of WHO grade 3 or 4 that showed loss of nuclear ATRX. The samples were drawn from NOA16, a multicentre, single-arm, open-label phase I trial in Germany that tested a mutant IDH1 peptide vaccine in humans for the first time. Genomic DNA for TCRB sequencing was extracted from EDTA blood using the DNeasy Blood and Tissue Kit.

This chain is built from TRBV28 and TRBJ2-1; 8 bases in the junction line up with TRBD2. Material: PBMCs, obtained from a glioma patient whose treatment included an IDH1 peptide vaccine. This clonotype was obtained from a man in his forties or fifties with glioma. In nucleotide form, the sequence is TGTGCCAGCAGTGGACTAGCTTACAATGAGCAGTTCTTC. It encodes CASSGLAYNEQFF.